Here is one T cell receptor (beta chain) with its context. Sequencing used immunoSEQ multiplex PCR; TCRdb keeps in-frame clones, though not all of them. The sample has 200,000 or so clones, about 85% seen once. From germline, CDR1 is KGHSY and CDR2 FQNENV. The CDR3 sequence is 13 residues long. V was cut by 2 bases and J by 2 bases, with 6 bases left in between. This entry is derived from a study of blood T cell repertoires in COVID-19. For the study at large: Both acute and convalescent COVID-19 samples were obtained from the United States, Italy and Spain.

This chain uses TRBV16 with TRBJ1-2, with D perhaps TRBD1 (6 bases). The TCR comes from a man between 65 and 80 years old with acute or convalescent COVID-19. Material: peripheral blood. CDR3 sequence: CASSQDRNYGYTF. In nucleotides, the CDR3 is TGTGCCAGCAGCCAAGACAGGAACTATGGCTACACCTTC.